The 10 T cell receptor beta chains below were found in one sample sequenced in a study of Graves' ophthalmopathy and Graves' hyperthyroidism. Beta-chain TCR CDR3 regions were amplified from RNA transcripts. RT-PCR with HTBI primers came first, then second-round multiplex PCR. TCRdb called the multiplex PCR reads again in MiXCR, with one record for every CDR3 protein. The repertoire holds approximately 700,000 distinct CDR3 sequences, with over 40% as singletons. The source material was peripheral blood. Every receptor here comes from an adult man with Graves' ophthalmopathy.

There are many counts of this clonotype. The rearrangement uses TRBV12-3 or TRBV12-4 and TRBJ2-7, with 8 nucleotides matching TRBD1. J was trimmed by 4 bases and V by 7 bases; bases with no gene match: 3. The CDR3 consists of 12 residues. The CDR3 reads CASTYRGYEQYF. As DNA, the CDR3 is TGTGCCAGCACCTACAGGGGGTACGAGCAGTACTTC.

This clonotype was observed a handful of times. The rearrangement uses TRBV15 and TRBJ2-2; D is possibly TRBD2 (6 bases). This CDR3 spans 13 amino acids. Germline V gene sequence: CDR1 LNHNV, CDR2 YYDKDF (reference sequence). Trimming took off 6 bases at V and 1 base at J, with 6 bases between the two ends. CDR3 coding DNA: TGTGCCACCAGGGGAGGGAACACCGGGGAGCTGTTTTTT. It codes for CATRGGNTGELFF.

This clonotype was observed once. Mismatch with germline at one junction end may stem from a read error. The rearrangement joins TRBV10-3 to TRBJ2-5; the match to TRBD2 covers 10 bases. This CDR3 spans 16 amino acids. Per germline, CDR1 ENHRY and CDR2 SYGVKD. DNA of the CDR3: TGTGCCAGCAGTACAAAGCGGGAGGGCCGGAGAGAGACCCAGTACTTC. Protein: CASSTKREGRRETQYF.

This clonotype was counted only a few times. The V gene is TRBV12-3 or TRBV12-4, the J gene TRBJ1-5; D is possibly TRBD1 (5 bases). The V gene lost 6 bases and the J gene lost 7 bases, with 16 bases spanning the gap. The CDR3 extends over 14 amino acids. The CDR3 region has the DNA TGTGCCAGCAGCTGGGACGGATTCCGCCAGCCCCAGCATTTT. This codes for CASSWDGFRQPQHF.

The chain joins TRBV30 to TRBJ2-7, with D possibly TRBD2 on 5 matching bases. V shed 0 bases and J shed 2 bases, with 17 bases lying between them. There are 16 residues in the CDR3. The V gene's germline CDR1 is GTSNPN and CDR2 SVGIG (reference sequence). CDR3 nucleotides: TGTGCCTGGAGTGTACTAGACGGCCGTAGGCCCTACGAGCAGTACTTC. This translates into CAWSVLDGRRPYEQYF.

This clonotype has a handful of counts. The junction differs from germline at one of its ends, possibly a read error. The V and J genes are TRBV5-1 and TRBJ2-7; the match to TRBD2 covers 7 bases. CDR1 and CDR2 from the germline V gene are SGHRS and YFSETQ. The CDR3 is 14 residues long. This chain's CDR3 is CASSPRDYTYEQYF. The CDR3 nucleotides read TGTGCCAGCAGCCCCCGGGACTACACGTACGAGCAGTACTTC. The full variable domain, with the rest looked up from reference TRBV5-1 and TRBJ2-7, is KAGVTQTPRYLIKTRGQQVTLSCSPISGHRSVSWYQQTPGQGLQFLFEYFSETQRNKGNFPGRFSGRQFSNSRSEMNVSTLELGDSALYLCASSPRDYTYEQYFGPGTRLTVT.

This clonotype was found many times. The J gene is TRBJ2-5, the V gene TRBV15; 9 bases agree with TRBD1. The CDR3 has 15 amino acids. V shed 7 bases and J 5 bases; nucleotides not matched to a gene: 11. Germline lookup yields CDR1 LNHNV and CDR2 YYDKDF (reference sequence). Here the CDR3 DNA reads TGTGCCACCAACAACCCACAGGGGGCGGGGGAGACCCAGTACTTC. Protein: CATNNPQGAGETQYF.

Comments on this clonotype: At one end the junction does not follow the germline gene, possibly because of a read error. The rearrangement joins TRBV5-1 to TRBJ2-6; D might be TRBD1 (7 bases). CDR1 and CDR2 (germline): SGHRS, YFSETQ. This CDR3 region has 14 residues. CDR3 loop: CASSLGQGGNVLTF. The CDR3, as DNA: TGCGCCAGCAGCTTGGGGCAGGGGGGCAACGTCCTGACTTTC.

The chain joins TRBV10-3 to TRBJ2-7; 8 bases map to TRBD1. This CDR3 comprises 13 residues. CDR1 and CDR2 (germline): ENHRY, SYGVKD. V shed 5 bases and J 5 bases; nucleotides not matched to a gene: 5. The CDR3 DNA reads TGTGCCATCAGTTACAGGGGGGAACACGAGCAGTACTTC. Translating it yields CAISYRGEHEQYF.

This clonotype appeared many times. The chain joins TRBV19 to TRBJ2-7, with a tentative D call TRBD2 (7 bases). The CDR3 has 15 amino acids. Germline-derived CDR1 and CDR2 are LNHDA and SQIVND (reference sequence). Trimming stripped 6 bases from V and 0 bases from J, with 15 bases between. The CDR3 DNA reads TGTGCCAGTAGAGCGGGACACCTCAGCTCCTACGAGCAGTACTTC. It yields the protein CASRAGHLSSYEQYF.